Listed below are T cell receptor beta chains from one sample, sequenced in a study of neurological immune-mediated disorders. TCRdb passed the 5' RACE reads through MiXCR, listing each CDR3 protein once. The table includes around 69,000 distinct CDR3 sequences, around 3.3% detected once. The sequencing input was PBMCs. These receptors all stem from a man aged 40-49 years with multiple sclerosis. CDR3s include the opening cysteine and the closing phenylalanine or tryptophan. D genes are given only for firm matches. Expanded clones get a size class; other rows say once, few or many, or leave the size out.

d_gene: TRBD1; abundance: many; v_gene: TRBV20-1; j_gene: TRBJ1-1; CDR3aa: CSALGQGKDEAFF; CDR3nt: TGCAGTGCTTTGGGACAGGGGAAGGATGAAGCTTTCTTT
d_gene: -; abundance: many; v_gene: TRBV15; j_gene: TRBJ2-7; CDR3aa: CATSRVRTGTLYEQYF; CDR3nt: TGTGCCACCAGCAGGGTACGGACTGGGACCCTCTACGAGCAGTACTTC
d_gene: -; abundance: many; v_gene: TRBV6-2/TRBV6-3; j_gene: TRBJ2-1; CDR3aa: CASSWGSAWGSYNEQFF; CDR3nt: TGTGCCAGCAGTTGGGGTTCGGCGTGGGGGTCCTACAATGAGCAGTTCTTC
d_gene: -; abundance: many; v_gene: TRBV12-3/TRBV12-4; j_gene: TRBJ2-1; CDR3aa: CASSLNLARGYNEQFF; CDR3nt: TGTGCCAGCAGTTTAAACCTAGCACGGGGATACAATGAGCAGTTCTTC
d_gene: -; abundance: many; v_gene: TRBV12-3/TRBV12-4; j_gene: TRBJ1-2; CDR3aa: CASSLQGLGYTF; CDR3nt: TGTGCCAGCAGTTTACAGGGCCTCGGCTACACCTTC
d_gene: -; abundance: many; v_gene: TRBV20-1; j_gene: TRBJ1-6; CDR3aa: CSARSGYGLSDSPLHF; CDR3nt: TGCAGTGCTAGATCCGGGTATGGGCTCTCGGATTCACCCCTCCACTTT
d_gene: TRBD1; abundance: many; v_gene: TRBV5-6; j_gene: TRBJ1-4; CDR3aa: CASSRQGDDEKLFF; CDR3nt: TGTGCCAGCAGCCGACAGGGGGATGATGAAAAACTGTTTTTT
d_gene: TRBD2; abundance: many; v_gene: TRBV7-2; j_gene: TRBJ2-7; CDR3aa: CASSLEGLAGVLSYEQYF; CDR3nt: TGTGCCAGCAGCTTAGAGGGACTAGCGGGGGTCCTCTCCTACGAGCAGTACTTC
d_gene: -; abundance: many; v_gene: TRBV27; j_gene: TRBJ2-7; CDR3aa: CASSLGYPSDRQSSYEQYF; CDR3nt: TGTGCCAGCAGTTTAGGGTACCCGAGTGACAGACAGTCCTCCTACGAGCAGTACTTC
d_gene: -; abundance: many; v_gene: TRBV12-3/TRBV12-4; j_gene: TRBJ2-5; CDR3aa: CASTQTPGLIKTQYF; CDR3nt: TGTGCCAGCACCCAGACGCCGGGACTGATAAAAACCCAGTACTTC
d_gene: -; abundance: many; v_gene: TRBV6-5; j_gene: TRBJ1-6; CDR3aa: CASSYSYRVQGSPLHF; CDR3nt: TGTGCCAGCAGTTACTCATACCGGGTCCAAGGTTCACCCCTCCACTTT
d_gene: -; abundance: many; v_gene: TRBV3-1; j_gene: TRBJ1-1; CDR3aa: CASSQELTPGLEAFF; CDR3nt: TGTGCCAGCAGCCAAGAGTTAACTCCGGGACTTGAAGCTTTCTTT
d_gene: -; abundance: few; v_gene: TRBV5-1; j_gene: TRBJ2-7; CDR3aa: CASSTGSSYEQYF; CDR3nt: TGCGCCAGCAGCACAGGGAGCTCCTACGAGCAGTACTTC
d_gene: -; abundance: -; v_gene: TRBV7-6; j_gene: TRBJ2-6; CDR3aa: CASSLWDPSSGANVLTF; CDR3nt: TGTGCCAGCAGCTTGTGGGATCCTTCGTCTGGGGCCAACGTCCTGACTTTC
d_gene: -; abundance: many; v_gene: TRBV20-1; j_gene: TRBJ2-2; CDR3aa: CSARPGQLGELFF; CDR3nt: TGCAGTGCTAGACCAGGACAGCTCGGGGAGCTGTTTTTT
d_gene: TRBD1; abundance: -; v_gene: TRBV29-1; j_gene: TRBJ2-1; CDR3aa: CSVSTGQVEQFF; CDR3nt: TGCAGCGTTTCGACAGGGCAAGTTGAGCAGTTCTTC
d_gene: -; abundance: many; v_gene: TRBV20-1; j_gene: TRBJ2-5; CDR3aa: CSAEQGFPETQYF; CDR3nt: TGCAGTGCGGAACAGGGTTTTCCGGAGACCCAGTACTTC
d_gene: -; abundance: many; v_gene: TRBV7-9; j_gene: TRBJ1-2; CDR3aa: CASSFLTGIGSDGYTF; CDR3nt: TGTGCCAGCAGTTTTCTCACAGGGATAGGAAGTGATGGCTACACCTTC
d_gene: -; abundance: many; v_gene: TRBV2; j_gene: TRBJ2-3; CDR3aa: CASVRDAITDTQYF; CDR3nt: TGTGCCAGCGTACGAGATGCGATTACAGATACGCAGTATTTT
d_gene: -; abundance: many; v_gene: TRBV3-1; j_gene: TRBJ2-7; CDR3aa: CASSMSHEQYF; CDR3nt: TGTGCCAGCAGCATGAGCCACGAGCAGTACTTC
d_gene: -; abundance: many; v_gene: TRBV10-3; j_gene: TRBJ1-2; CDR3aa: CAISESHNSFYGYTF; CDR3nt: TGTGCCATCAGTGAGTCCCACAACAGCTTCTATGGCTACACCTTC
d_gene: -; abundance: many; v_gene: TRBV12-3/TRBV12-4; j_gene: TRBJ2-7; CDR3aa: CASRGTYEQYF; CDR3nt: TGTGCCAGCAGGGGGACTTACGAGCAGTACTTC
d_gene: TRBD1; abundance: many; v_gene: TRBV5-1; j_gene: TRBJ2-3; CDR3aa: CASSVTGGLSDTQYF; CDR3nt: TGCGCCAGCAGCGTTACAGGGGGCTTGTCAGATACGCAGTATTTT
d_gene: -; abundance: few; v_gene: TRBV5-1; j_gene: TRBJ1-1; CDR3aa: CASSLEVGVNTEAFF; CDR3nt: TGCGCCAGCAGCTTGGAAGTAGGGGTGAACACTGAAGCTTTCTTT
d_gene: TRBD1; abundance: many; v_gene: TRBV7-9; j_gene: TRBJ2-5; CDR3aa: CASSLGRTGGEETQYF; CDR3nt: TGTGCCAGCAGCTTAGGGCGGACAGGGGGCGAAGAGACCCAGTACTTC
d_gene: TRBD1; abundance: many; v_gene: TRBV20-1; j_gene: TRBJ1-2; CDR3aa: CSALGLDRDRDYGYTF; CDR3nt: TGCAGTGCCCTCGGCCTTGACAGGGACAGGGACTATGGCTACACCTTC
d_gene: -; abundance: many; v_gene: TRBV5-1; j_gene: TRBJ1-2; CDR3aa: CASSTVDRYGYTF; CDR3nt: TGCGCCAGCAGCACCGTAGACCGGTATGGCTACACCTTC
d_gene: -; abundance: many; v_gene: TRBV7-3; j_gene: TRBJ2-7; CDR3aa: CARDPGSYEQYF; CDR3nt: TGTGCCAGAGACCCGGGCTCCTACGAGCAGTACTTC
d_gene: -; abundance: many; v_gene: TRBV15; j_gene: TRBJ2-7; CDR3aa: CATSRAGRYEQYF; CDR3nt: TGTGCCACCAGCAGAGCGGGCAGGTACGAGCAGTACTTC
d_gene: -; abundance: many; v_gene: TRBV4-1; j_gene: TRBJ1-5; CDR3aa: CASSQDPRDQPQHF; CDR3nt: TGCGCCAGCAGCCAAGATCCCAGGGATCAGCCCCAGCATTTT
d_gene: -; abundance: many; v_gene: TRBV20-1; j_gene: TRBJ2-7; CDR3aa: CSARDGSSDYEQYF; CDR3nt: TGCAGTGCTAGAGATGGGTCTAGCGACTACGAGCAGTACTTC
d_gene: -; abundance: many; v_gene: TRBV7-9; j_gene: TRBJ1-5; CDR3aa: CASSWAGEGNQPQHF; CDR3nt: TGTGCCAGCAGCTGGGCGGGGGAAGGGAATCAGCCCCAGCATTTT
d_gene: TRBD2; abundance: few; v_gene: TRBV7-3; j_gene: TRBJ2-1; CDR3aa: CASTKTGGSLNEQFF; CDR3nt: TGTGCCAGCACCAAAACCGGCGGGAGTTTGAATGAGCAGTTCTTC
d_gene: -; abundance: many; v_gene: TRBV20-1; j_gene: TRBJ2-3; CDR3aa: CSASGGRERRMSTDTQYF; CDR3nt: TGCAGTGCTAGCGGGGGGCGGGAGAGGAGGATGAGCACAGATACGCAGTATTTT
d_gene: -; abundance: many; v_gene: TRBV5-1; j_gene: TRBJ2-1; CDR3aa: CASSLQLAGQEQFF; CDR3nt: TGCGCCAGCAGCCTTCAACTCGCAGGGCAAGAGCAGTTCTTC